This T cell receptor beta chain appears in the sequencing data of a study of blood T cell repertoires in COVID-19. Study-wide context: The United States, Italy and Spain provided the acute and convalescent COVID-19 samples.

Produced via immunoSEQ multiplex PCR; TCRdb's table is partial and in-frame only. This table has more than 150,000 clones, 70% to 90% appearing once. Germline values: CDR1 LNHDA, CDR2 SQIVND (reference sequence). Trimming cost V 3 bases and J 10 bases, with 22 bases left between them. The CDR3 loop spans 17 amino acids. The specimen sequenced was peripheral blood. This clonotype was obtained from a man between 18 and 29 years old with acute or convalescent COVID-19. The V gene is TRBV19, the J gene TRBJ1-6; D gene uncertain. The CDR3 is CASSIWARTPTTSPLHF. In DNA form, the CDR3 reads TGTGCCAGTAGTATCTGGGCCCGTACCCCCACCACCTCACCCCTCCACTTT.